The 27 T cell receptor beta chains given below trace back to one sample, sequenced in a study of response to subunit inactivated influenza vaccine. TCRdb re-called the RT-PCR reads through MiXCR, storing one row per CDR3 protein. The sample yields 530,000 or so distinct CDR3 sequences, around 11% seen once. Sequences were derived from PBMCs from blood, sampled on the day of vaccination. The receptors stem from a man aged 50-60 years who received an inactivated influenza vaccine.

This clonotype was detected a few times. The J gene is TRBJ2-3, the V gene TRBV29-1; D uncertain. CDR1 and CDR2 (germline): SQVTM, ANQGSEA. The V and J ends lost 0 bases and 5 bases respectively, with 12 bases between them. This CDR3 spans 14 amino acids. Here the CDR3 reads CSVEDRVWEDTQYF. The CDR3 DNA reads TGCAGCGTTGAAGATCGGGTGTGGGAAGATACGCAGTATTTT.

The table lists this clonotype with a count of one. The J gene is TRBJ2-1, the V gene TRBV12-3 or TRBV12-4; TRBD2 aligns across 12 bases. The J segment lost 7 bases and the V segment lost 4 bases, leaving 5 bases of the junction unmatched. The CDR3 loop spans 15 amino acids. CDR3 in amino acids: CASSWASGGGNEQFF. The CDR3 DNA is TGTGCCAGCAGTTGGGCTAGCGGGGGGGGAAATGAGCAGTTCTTC.

This chain connects TRBV6-1 to TRBJ2-1, with D perhaps being TRBD1 or TRBD2 (5 bases each). Germline V gives CDR1 MNHNS, CDR2 SASEGT. Deletions cut 2 bases from V and 7 bases from J, with 15 bases between. The CDR3 extends over 15 amino acids. This chain's CDR3 is CASSETGPSANEQFF. DNA of the CDR3: TGTGCCAGCAGTGAAACGGGACCCTCAGCAAATGAGCAGTTCTTC.

This clonotype was recorded a few times. The CDR3 region has the DNA TGCAGTGCTAGAGATCTCCAATGGGCTGATGAGCAGTTCTTC. Encoded protein: CSARDLQWADEQFF. The rearrangement links TRBV20-1 to TRBJ2-1; no clear D gene. V lost 0 bases, J lost 8 bases, and 14 bases lay in between. The CDR3 runs 14 residues. Germline assignment: CDR1 DFQATT and CDR2 SNEGSKA (reference sequence).

The chain uses TRBV5-1 and TRBJ2-2, with 9 bases matching TRBD2. Germline assignment: CDR1 SGHRS and CDR2 YFSETQ. J was trimmed by 5 bases and V by 5 bases; bases with no gene match: 16. This CDR3 is 18 amino acids long. The chain's CDR3 is CASRGGGPAGGGTGELFF. In DNA, the CDR3 is TGCGCCAGCAGAGGAGGGGGCCCAGCGGGAGGAGGAACCGGGGAGCTGTTTTTT.

The V call is TRBV5-1, the J call TRBJ2-2, with D perhaps TRBD1 (5 bases). This CDR3 comprises 16 residues. Per germline, CDR1 SGHRS and CDR2 YFSETQ. Trimming removed 4 bases at V and 0 bases at J, with 13 bases between. DNA of the CDR3: TGCGCCAGCAGCATCCGACAGCTTGCGAACACCGGGGAGCTGTTTTTT. As protein: CASSIRQLANTGELFF.

This chain joins TRBV10-2 and TRBJ2-2; TRBD1 matches at 7 bases. Germline lookup yields CDR1 WSHSY and CDR2 SAAADI. The CDR3 consists of 15 residues. V lost 2 bases, J lost 7 bases, and 7 bases stayed unmatched. This CDR3 reads CASSETRGLGGELFF. In DNA form, the CDR3 reads TGCGCCAGCAGTGAGACAAGGGGGCTCGGCGGGGAGCTGTTTTTT.

This clonotype was seen ten or more times. The chain combines TRBV6-1 with TRBJ2-3, with unresolved D. V lost 8 bases, J lost 8 bases, and 11 bases lay in between. The CDR3 is 11 amino acids. Germline V gene data show CDR1 as MNHNS and CDR2 as SASEGT. CDR3 nucleotide sequence: TGTGCCAGCTTTGCGGAATTTACGCAGTATTTT. Translation gives CASFAEFTQYF.

This clonotype was counted only a few times. The genes are TRBV6-5 and TRBJ2-3; 9 bases fit TRBD2. The CDR3 contains 18 residues. V shed 0 bases and J 3 bases; nucleotides not matched to a gene: 10. Germline V CDR1 and CDR2: MNHEY, SVGAGI. CDR3 residues: CASSYSRDSGGATDTQYF. The CDR3 DNA reads TGTGCCAGCAGTTACTCGAGGGATAGCGGGGGAGCTACAGATACGCAGTATTTT.

This clonotype was detected only once. The V call is TRBV2, the J call TRBJ1-4; tentative D call: TRBD1 (5 bases). This CDR3 has 13 amino acids. The germline V gene has CDR1 SNHLY and CDR2 FYNNEI. Trimming pared 4 bases from V and 5 bases from J, leaving 8 bases between. The CDR3 sequence: CASSVNRNEKLFF. The CDR3 DNA reads as TGTGCCAGCAGTGTTAACAGGAATGAAAAACTGTTTTTT.

V usage is TRBV28 and J usage is TRBJ2-7; D ambiguous. There are 19 residues in the CDR3. Germline V CDR1 and CDR2: MDHEN, SYDVKM. V was cut by 1 base and J by 4 bases, with 26 bases left in between. CDR3 region: CASSLYVGGPHSPRYEQYF. In nucleotides, the CDR3 is TGTGCCAGCAGTTTATACGTTGGCGGACCCCATTCCCCACGATACGAGCAGTACTTC. The complete variable domain, with remaining parts taken from reference TRBV28 and TRBJ2-7, reads DVKVTQSSRYLVKRTGEKVFLECVQDMDHENMFWYRQDPGLGLRLIYFSYDVKMKEKGDIPEGYSVSREKKERFSLILESASTNQTSMYLCASSLYVGGPHSPRYEQYFGPGTRLTVT.

This clonotype came up a few times. The chain couples TRBV7-2 to TRBJ2-5; unclear D gene. The CDR3 length is 17 residues. V was cut by 3 bases and J by 1 base, with 18 bases left in between. Germline V gives CDR1 SGHTA, CDR2 FQGNSA. The CDR3 here is CASSFILSDPSQETQYF. CDR3 sequence (DNA): TGTGCCAGCAGCTTTATCTTGTCGGATCCCTCCCAAGAGACCCAGTACTTC.

There are many counts of this clonotype. This CDR3 is CASSYSPLGTEAFF. Here the CDR3 DNA reads TGTGCCAGCAGTTACTCCCCGCTTGGGACTGAAGCTTTCTTT. The chain is built from TRBV6-5 and TRBJ1-1; the D is unclear. This CDR3 comprises 14 residues. V lost 0 bases and J lost 5, with 10 bases in between. The V gene's germline CDR1 is MNHEY and CDR2 SVGAGI.

The chain couples TRBV6-2 or TRBV6-3 to TRBJ1-1; D is perhaps TRBD1 (5 bases). Germline lookup yields CDR1 MNHEY and CDR2 SVGEGT. The CDR3 is made up of 14 amino acids. Trimming left V 7 bases short and J 0 bases short, with 12 bases between. CDR3 protein: CASTNDSMNTEAFF. For the CDR3, the DNA is TGTGCCAGCACGAACGACAGCATGAACACTGAAGCTTTCTTT.

This clonotype was observed many times. The CDR3 here is CASSLDRDFIQHF. In DNA form, the CDR3 reads TGTGCCAGCAGCTTAGACCGGGATTTCATCCAGCATTTT. The rearrangement links TRBV11-2 to TRBJ1-5, with D unclear. Germline V lookup: CDR1 SGHAT, CDR2 FQNNGV. Trimming removed 0 bases from V and 12 bases from J, with 12 bases in between. The CDR3 sequence is 13 residues long.

The chain has TRBV12-3 or TRBV12-4 and TRBJ1-1; D is ambiguous. The CDR3 runs to 14 residues. Trimming pared 7 bases from V and 0 bases from J, leaving 12 bases between. The DNA of the CDR3 is TGTGCCAGCACCCCCAGAAGATTGAACACTGAAGCTTTCTTT. This codes for CASTPRRLNTEAFF.

Here the CDR3 reads CASSIIRDTQYF. CDR3 coding DNA: TGTGCCAGCAGTATCATACGAGATACGCAGTATTTT. The V call is TRBV12-3 or TRBV12-4, the J call TRBJ2-3; D is undetermined. Trimming left V 5 bases short and J 5 bases short, with 8 bases between. The CDR3 extends over 12 amino acids.

The chain joins TRBV18 to TRBJ2-7, with 11 bases lining up with TRBD1. The germline CDR1 and CDR2 sequences are KGHSH and LQKENI. The CDR3 runs 14 residues. The junction had 3 bases not matched to a gene; V was cut back by 4 bases and J by 4 bases. In nucleotides, the CDR3 is TGTGCCAGCTCACTGGGACAGGGGGAGTACGAGCAGTACTTC. Encoded protein: CASSLGQGEYEQYF. Full variable domain (rest looked up from reference TRBV18 and TRBJ2-7): NAGVMQNPRHLVRRRGQEARLRCSPMKGHSHVYWYRQLPEEGLKFMVYLQKENIIDESGMPKERFSAEFPKEGPSILRIQQVVRGDSAAYFCASSLGQGEYEQYFGPGTRLTVT.

This clonotype was recorded many times. J is TRBJ2-2 and V is TRBV5-1; D remains unclear. V shed 2 bases and J shed 3 bases, with 11 bases lying between them. The germline gives CDR1 SGHRS, CDR2 YFSETQ. The CDR3 contains 15 residues. This chain's CDR3 is CASSLGGRDTGELFF. The CDR3 coding sequence is TGCGCCAGCAGCTTAGGCGGTCGTGACACCGGGGAGCTGTTTTTT.

This clonotype has at least ten counts. The chain links TRBV20-1 to TRBJ2-5; D not resolved. Between the trimmed V and J ends, which lost 4 bases and 3 bases, there was a span of 3 bases. Per the germline V gene, CDR1 is DFQATT and CDR2 is SNEGSKA (reference sequence). The CDR3 runs 10 residues. CDR3 residues: CSATEETQYF. The CDR3 DNA reads as TGCAGTGCTACGGAAGAGACCCAGTACTTC.

This clonotype was detected many times. The V call is TRBV4-3, the J call TRBJ2-5, with 12 bases identical to TRBD1. The CDR3 is 16 amino acids. V trimming: 4 bases; J trimming: 5 bases; junction bases outside the gene matches: 8. Germline values: CDR1 LGHNA, CDR2 YSLEER. This CDR3 is CASSPQWDRGPETQYF. The CDR3 DNA reads TGCGCCAGCAGCCCTCAGTGGGACAGGGGGCCGGAGACCCAGTACTTC.

This clonotype was detected a few times. This rearrangement joins TRBV6-5 to TRBJ2-3; TRBD2 matches at 10 bases. CDR3 length: 15 residues. V gave up 3 bases and J gave up 4 bases; unmatched junction bases: 4. Germline V CDR1 and CDR2: MNHEY, SVGAGI. The CDR3, as DNA: TGTGCCAGCAGTTATCTAGCGGGAGTCCCAGATACGCAGTATTTT. This translates into CASSYLAGVPDTQYF.

A few counts support this clonotype. V is TRBV20-1 and J is TRBJ2-3, with D possibly being TRBD2 (5 bases). Germline loops: CDR1 DFQATT, CDR2 SNEGSKA (reference sequence). The CDR3 consists of 13 residues. The V and J ends lost 3 bases and 1 base respectively, with 8 bases between them. CDR3 DNA sequence: TGCAGTGCTAGGGAGGCCGGCACAGATACGCAGTATTTT. Translating it yields CSAREAGTDTQYF.

This clonotype was found a few times. V usage is TRBV5-1 and J usage is TRBJ2-1; D could derive from TRBD1 or TRBD2 (6 bases each). Per the germline V gene, CDR1 is SGHRS and CDR2 is YFSETQ. The CDR3 sequence is 16 residues long. The V end lost 0 bases, the J end lost 2 bases, and 12 bases lay between the germline ends. The CDR3 DNA sequence: TGCGCCAGCAGCTTGGAGACGGGGGCTGCCTACAATGAGCAGTTCTTC. Translation gives CASSLETGAAYNEQFF.

Many counts were recorded for this clonotype. V and J are TRBV18 and TRBJ1-1; 7 bases agree with TRBD1. Germline CDR1 is KGHSH and CDR2 is LQKENI. The CDR3 has 13 amino acids. After removal of 2 bases from V and 4 bases from J, the junction contained 1 base not matched to a gene. CDR3 protein: CASSPDRATEAFF. In DNA form, the CDR3 reads TGTGCCAGCTCACCAGACAGGGCCACTGAAGCTTTCTTT. Supplemented by reference TRBV18 and TRBJ1-1, the full variable domain reads NAGVMQNPRHLVRRRGQEARLRCSPMKGHSHVYWYRQLPEEGLKFMVYLQKENIIDESGMPKERFSAEFPKEGPSILRIQQVVRGDSAAYFCASSPDRATEAFFGQGTRLTVV.

This chain joins TRBV5-1 and TRBJ2-7; 7 bases fit TRBD2. The germline V gene has CDR1 SGHRS and CDR2 YFSETQ. After removal of 1 base from V and 3 bases from J, the junction contained 7 bases not matched to a gene. The CDR3 totals 15 residues. The CDR3 reads CASSLSPGTNYEQYF. The CDR3 nucleotides read TGCGCCAGCAGCTTGTCCCCAGGGACTAACTACGAGCAGTACTTC.

This clonotype was picked up many times. The chain recombines TRBV29-1 with TRBJ2-1; D unclear. The CDR3 totals 12 residues. Germline values: CDR1 SQVTM, CDR2 ANQGSEA. Deletions cut 5 bases from V and 4 bases from J, with 9 bases between. The CDR3 loop is CSVRLDYNEQFF. The CDR3 nucleotides are TGCAGCGTTCGTCTAGATTACAATGAGCAGTTCTTC.